This T cell receptor beta chain is from a study of cytomegalovirus exposure and HLA in healthy donors (dated 2017 in TCRdb). For the study in its entirety: According to an earlier analysis of 587 of the donors, 200 million or so T cells yielded 117 million unique TCR beta sequences and about 300 Gb of sequence data. Roughly 300 gigabases of sequencing data and approximately 85 million unique TCR sequences were included in an early release covering 550 to 800 HLA-typed donors. Of the roughly 410 genotyped donors, less than 85% were placed in the genetic ancestry cluster associated with self-reported Caucasian donors. The study aimed to test whether signatures of past pathogen exposure could be identified by cataloging public T cell receptors. The study used immunosequencing to profile the T cell repertoires of 600 to 850 subjects and linked those repertoires to cytomegalovirus serostatus. Besides the first cohort of more than 650 subjects, a separate validation cohort made up of around 120 different subjects was used. The study combined high-throughput TCR immunosequencing, statistical association of individual TCRs with disease status, and machine learning to predict cytomegalovirus infection status. In a later analysis, previously published TCR beta repertoires from roughly 710 donors were re-analyzed and high-resolution HLA genotyping was added so that TCR occurrence patterns could be studied. The later analysis used no new phenotypic data to find candidate immune exposures, relying instead on TCR beta sequences and their occurrence across donors. To decide whether each TCR beta V gene segment behaved as functional or pseudogenic, an earlier analysis of several hundred of the donors relied on high-throughput TCR beta sequencing. Donor age, sex, ethnicity and CMV serostatus were collected together with the repertoire data. A later genetic analysis used genome-wide SNP genotypes for about 55% of the 666 donors, treating that subset as a discovery cohort. Every repertoire in the discovery cohort had been generated on one and the same sequencing platform. HLA typing included class I and class II loci at four-digit resolution. The number of typed donors differed by locus: about 620-640 for A, B, C, DRB1 and DQB1; 500 to 550 for DQA1; 600 to 610 for DPA1; and 400 to 480 for DPB1. Because of strong linkage in the cohort, roughly five DR-DQ haplotypes were treated as single units for association and clustering. On average, around 230,000 unique TCR beta nucleotide sequences were sequenced per donor among a few hundred genotyped donors of the cohort, with roughly 18% of those sequences being non-productive. Study-level results and caveats: In a later analysis, most CMV-associated TCR beta chains were found to appear HLA-restricted, with HLA associations seemingly driven largely by CMV exposure. Because HLA typing was unavailable for some donors at each locus, only the typed subset was used in association tests. An association between a missense DCLRE1C variant and V-gene and J-gene trimming of TCR beta chains was found in a later genetic analysis and replicated in an independent cohort. Compared with the roughly 670-donor mean, donors in an Asian-associated ancestry cluster had fewer N-insertions in productive TCRs, according to a later genetic analysis. In a later analysis, the rate of TCR association differed among HLA loci, with DRB1 alleles having the most associated TCRs and HLA-C alleles having the fewest. In a later analysis, HLA-associated TCR beta chains were found to be more clonally expanded and to have lower generation probabilities than equally common non-associated chains. The 87-base-pair reads could not distinguish some IMGT-functional V segments, including TRBV6-2 and TRBV6-3, so those segments were excluded. When HLA alleles, especially DR and DQ, strongly co-occurred, attributing TCR associations to individual alleles was difficult. According to a later analysis, parvovirus B19, influenza, CMV and Epstein-Barr virus appeared linked to several top co-occurrence clusters. The authors suggested that the approach could potentially be extended to other disease states and immunological phenotypes. In this cohort, only TCR beta chains were sequenced, and detectable features were limited by the absence of alpha or paired-chain data. A few of the identified cytomegalovirus-associated TCR beta chains were confirmed in vitro to be specific for cytomegalovirus antigens. A group of highly shared sequence variants was considered likely to be a technical artifact of the sequencing pipeline. Immune exposure information for the cohort was limited to CMV serostatus. In an earlier analysis of around 600 of the donors, most TCR beta V segments were observed in productive rearrangements about 90% or about 30% of the time, broadly matching IMGT annotations. Linkage disequilibrium might explain the correlated functional status among segregating V segments, but an unknown experimental factor could not be excluded. Most TCR sequences were observed very rarely across donors, whereas some public TCRs were present in many individuals. Roughly uniform sequencing depth across donors was assumed in presence/absence analyses, although this assumption may not hold. The study gave a list of more than 150 TCR beta chains associated with cytomegalovirus. A further reported finding was that TCR beta sequences accurately predicted the HLA-A and HLA-B alleles for most subjects in the first cohort. At a false discovery rate of 0.05, a later analysis linked under 20,000 TCR beta sequences to specific HLA alleles. Because counts were too low, about 18 rarely observed V segments, including chromosome 9 orphons, were left out of the earlier analysis of over 550 of the donors. Cytomegalovirus status was reported to be diagnosed by the classifier with high specificity and sensitivity in both the original and validation cohorts.

The cohort comprised fewer than 700 healthy bone marrow donors. At the time of sampling, all cohort members were nominally healthy, though unrecorded immune exposures were likely present. The donor was CMV seropositive and belonged to the group of over 250 seropositive cohort members. A peripheral blood sample was provided by each donor, and peripheral blood mononuclear cells were used for TCR beta sequencing. The Qiagen DNeasy Blood Extraction Kit was used to extract genomic DNA from the blood cell samples. The V and J ends are trimmed by 3 bases and 4 bases, leaving 12 bases between them. Spanning cysteine to phenylalanine, the CDR3 consists of 14 amino acids. Only CDR3 DNA is held: 42 bases, read in frame from base 1. CDR1 SGHTA and CDR2 FQGNSA were looked up in the germline V gene. Of note for this clone: Its recognized antigen is unknown. Base qualities are not recorded, but no much larger clone differs from it by a single base.

Libraries were prepared through the immunoSEQ multiplex PCR assay. The multiplex PCR relied on a mix of 60 forward primers for TCR Vbeta segments and 13 reverse primers for TCR Jbeta segments. The CDR3 region of rearranged TCR beta genes was amplified from genomic DNA with a multiplex PCR assay. Amplified TCR beta libraries were sequenced as 87-base-pair reads on the Illumina HiSeq System. The study's processing was this. A later analysis tallied roughly 80 million unique TCR beta chains across the 700 or so repertoires, and about 10 million of those chains were shared by two or more donors. Raw reads were error-corrected and collapsed into unique sequences with a nearest-neighbor algorithm that merged closely related sequences to remove PCR and sequencing errors. To assign V, D and J gene segments, CDR3 sequences were aligned to IMGT reference sequences. Each retained sequence needed at least a six-nucleotide match to both a V gene segment and a J gene segment. A rearrangement was called productive if the CDR3 had no stop codons and remained in frame with V and J, and every other rearrangement was called non-productive. CDR3 was defined according to IMGT convention as the region running from the second conserved V-encoded cysteine to the conserved J-encoded phenylalanine. The earlier analysis of roughly 590 of the donors excluded sequences that lacked an unambiguous match to a single V gene segment. An earlier analysis of 587 of the donors classified V segments as functional when productive rearrangements were above 56.7% and as segregating when the standard deviation between donors was above 5%. A statistical classification framework was built to diagnose cytomegalovirus status from the catalog of TCR beta chain sequences. In a later analysis, V and J genes were assigned by comparing TCR nucleotide sequences against IMGT/GENE-DB human TR gene sequences. The TCRdist pipeline was used in a later analysis to assign CDR3 sequences and most-parsimonious VDJ recombination scenarios. A later analysis defined each TCR beta chain by its CDR3 amino acid sequence plus V-gene family, and excluded reads lacking a unique V-gene family. As a way to deal with suspected cross-contamination and a sequencing artifact, a later analysis dropped approximately 590 nucleotide sequences that were highly shared and had low generation probability. For each public chain, a later analysis derived a clonal expansion index from normalized ranks of inferred template counts within each repertoire. A later analysis computed generation probabilities with a VDJ recombination model fitted to out-of-frame rearrangements, and checked the results against IGoR. Hypergeometric tests were used in a later analysis to score TCR-TCR, TCR-HLA and TCR-CMV co-occurrence, with a repertoire-size bias correction applied to the TCR pairs. To estimate false discovery rates, a later analysis permuted the HLA or CMV assignments 20 times. In a later analysis, co-occurring TCRs were grouped with DBSCAN, and TCRdist sequence similarity was added when clustering was performed within HLA-allele-positive subsets. Repertoires with fewer than 30,000 or more than 120,000 public chains, plus five repertoires with anomalous nucleotide sharing, were excluded from co-occurrence clustering. The source is immuneACCESS, and TCRdb retained only in-frame sequences with V and J called. Part of the clones is not carried over; for the studies checked, unresolved V genes explain less than half of this, and the remainder is unexplained. From that table come the V and J calls and clone size; the DNA was used to work out D and trimming. Present in this sample are 70,000 to 90,000 clones, around 66% of which were seen just once. The leading ten clones occupy about 15% of the sample.

The receptor was derived from a middle-aged woman in good health and CMV-seropositive. In this chain, TRBV7-2 is recombined with TRBJ2-5; possibly the D gene is TRBD2, per 5 matching bases. Sequenced: PBMCs. The base sequence is TGTGCCAGCAGCTTTCGGGGAAGCGGAGAGACCCAGTACTTC. Translated, this gives CASSFRGSGETQYF.